Shown below are 11 T cell receptor beta chains from a single sample sequenced in a study of T cells in Graves' hyperthyroidism and ophthalmopathy. The TCR beta CDR3 regions underwent amplification using RNA transcripts as the source. TCR CDR3 underwent first-round RT-PCR with the HTBI primer set. TCRdb reanalysed the multiplex PCR reads using MiXCR and keeps one entry per CDR3 protein. The sample holds around 620,000 distinct CDR3 sequences, around 15% seen once. Sequencing was done on a sample of blood. Source of these receptors: a woman under 40 with Graves' hyperthyroidism.

This clonotype occurred many times. The CDR3 nucleotides are TGTGCCAGCAGCAGACAGGGGGCGATCACCGGGGAGCTGTTTTTT. Translated: CASSRQGAITGELFF. The chain uses TRBV27 and TRBJ2-2; 10 bases agree with TRBD1. From germline, CDR1 is MNHEY and CDR2 SMNVEV (reference sequence). The CDR3 contains 15 residues. Losses at the gene ends were 6 bases for V and 4 bases for J; bases not matched to a gene: 5.

The rearrangement uses TRBV9 and TRBJ1-5; TRBD1 agrees at 9 bases. The junction had 7 bases not matched to a gene; V was cut back by 2 bases and J by 4 bases. The CDR3 sequence is 16 residues long. The germline gives CDR1 SGDLS, CDR2 YYNGEE. The CDR3 loop is CASSVTGQGLNQPQHF. The CDR3 DNA reads TGTGCCAGCAGCGTTACTGGACAGGGGCTTAATCAGCCCCAGCATTTT.

This clonotype was recorded many times. The rearrangement uses TRBV9 and TRBJ2-3; 13 positions match TRBD2. With 4 bases clipped from V and 7 bases from J, the junction kept 12 bases outside the gene matches. CDR3 size: 17 residues. The germline V gene encodes CDR1 SGDLS and CDR2 YYNGEE. CDR3 sequence (DNA): TGTGCCAGCAGCTCCGGACTAGCGGGGGTTTCTTTGTATACGCAGTATTTT. Amino acids: CASSSGLAGVSLYTQYF.

This clonotype was found many times. This chain joins TRBV5-1 and TRBJ1-2, with D uncertain. Germline values: CDR1 SGHRS, CDR2 YFSETQ. Trimming cost V 2 bases and J 3 bases, with 14 bases left between them. There are 15 residues in the CDR3. The CDR3 nucleotides read TGCGCCAGCAGCTTAGGACCTCCGATGGACTATGGCTACACCTTC. Its protein product is CASSLGPPMDYGYTF.

About this clonotype itself: Mismatch with germline at one junction end may stem from a read error. The rearrangement joins TRBV3-1 to TRBJ2-1; 13 nucleotides match TRBD2. The CDR3 is made up of 14 amino acids. Germline CDR1 LGHDT, CDR2 YNNKEL (reference sequence). The CDR3 DNA sequence: TGCGCCAGCAGCCAGGGACTAGCGGGACGGGAGCAGTTCTTC. It specifies CASSQGLAGREQFF.

The rearrangement links TRBV6-4 to TRBJ2-3; TRBD1 matches 9 bases. Germline CDR1 is MRHNA and CDR2 is SNTAGT. Losses at the gene ends were 0 bases for V and 1 base for J; bases not matched to a gene: 2. CDR3 length equals 16 residues. CDR3 bases: TGTGCCAGCAGTGACTCGCGGACAGGGGGCACAGATACGCAGTATTTT. It yields the protein CASSDSRTGGTDTQYF.

The CDR3 DNA reads TGTGCCAGTAAATCTAGCGGGATGTCCTACGAGCAGTACTTC. This encodes CASKSSGMSYEQYF. The chain recombines TRBV19 with TRBJ2-7; 9 bases map to TRBD2. In germline, CDR1 is LNHDA, CDR2 SQIVND (reference sequence). V shed 7 bases, J shed 1 base, and the junction held 5 bases outside the gene matches. This CDR3 comprises 14 residues.

The chain combines TRBV20-1 with TRBJ2-3; the D gene is possibly TRBD2 (6 bases). The ends were cut back, 5 bases at V and 1 base at J, with 13 bases in the middle. CDR1 DFQATT and CDR2 SNEGSKA come from the germline V gene (reference sequence). The CDR3 has 14 amino acids. CDR3 sequence reads: CSAPREFRTDTQYF. DNA for the CDR3: TGCAGTGCTCCCCGGGAGTTTCGCACAGATACGCAGTATTTT.

This clonotype was seen repeatedly, ten times or more. One junction end does not reproduce the germline sequence, and a read error may be involved. The chain is built from TRBV6-2 or TRBV6-3 and TRBJ2-1, with D unclear. The CDR3 has 14 residues. Per the germline V gene, CDR1 is MNHEY and CDR2 is SVGEGT. The CDR3 here is CASSDSWLYNEQFF. Written as DNA, the CDR3 is TGTGCCAGCAGTGACTCCTGGTTATACAATGAGCAGTTCTTC.

The V call is TRBV6-2 or TRBV6-3, the J call TRBJ2-1; maybe TRBD1 (6 bases). Between the trimmed V and J ends, which lost 7 bases and 5 bases, there was a span of 15 bases. CDR1 is MNHEY, CDR2 SVGEGT, per germline. The length of the CDR3 is 14 residues. CDR3 nucleotides: TGTGCCAGCACCTTGACAGGAGCCCACAATGAGCAGTTCTTC. Residues: CASTLTGAHNEQFF.

This clonotype has a count of ten or more. CDR3 DNA sequence: TGCAGTGCTTCCTCGCTAGCAGGAATCACAGATACGCAGTATTTT. The encoded protein is CSASSLAGITDTQYF. The chain joins TRBV20-1 to TRBJ2-3, with D maybe TRBD2 (5 bases). V lost 5 bases and J lost 2, with 17 bases in between. Germline-derived CDR1 and CDR2 are DFQATT and SNEGSKA (reference sequence). This CDR3 spans 15 amino acids.